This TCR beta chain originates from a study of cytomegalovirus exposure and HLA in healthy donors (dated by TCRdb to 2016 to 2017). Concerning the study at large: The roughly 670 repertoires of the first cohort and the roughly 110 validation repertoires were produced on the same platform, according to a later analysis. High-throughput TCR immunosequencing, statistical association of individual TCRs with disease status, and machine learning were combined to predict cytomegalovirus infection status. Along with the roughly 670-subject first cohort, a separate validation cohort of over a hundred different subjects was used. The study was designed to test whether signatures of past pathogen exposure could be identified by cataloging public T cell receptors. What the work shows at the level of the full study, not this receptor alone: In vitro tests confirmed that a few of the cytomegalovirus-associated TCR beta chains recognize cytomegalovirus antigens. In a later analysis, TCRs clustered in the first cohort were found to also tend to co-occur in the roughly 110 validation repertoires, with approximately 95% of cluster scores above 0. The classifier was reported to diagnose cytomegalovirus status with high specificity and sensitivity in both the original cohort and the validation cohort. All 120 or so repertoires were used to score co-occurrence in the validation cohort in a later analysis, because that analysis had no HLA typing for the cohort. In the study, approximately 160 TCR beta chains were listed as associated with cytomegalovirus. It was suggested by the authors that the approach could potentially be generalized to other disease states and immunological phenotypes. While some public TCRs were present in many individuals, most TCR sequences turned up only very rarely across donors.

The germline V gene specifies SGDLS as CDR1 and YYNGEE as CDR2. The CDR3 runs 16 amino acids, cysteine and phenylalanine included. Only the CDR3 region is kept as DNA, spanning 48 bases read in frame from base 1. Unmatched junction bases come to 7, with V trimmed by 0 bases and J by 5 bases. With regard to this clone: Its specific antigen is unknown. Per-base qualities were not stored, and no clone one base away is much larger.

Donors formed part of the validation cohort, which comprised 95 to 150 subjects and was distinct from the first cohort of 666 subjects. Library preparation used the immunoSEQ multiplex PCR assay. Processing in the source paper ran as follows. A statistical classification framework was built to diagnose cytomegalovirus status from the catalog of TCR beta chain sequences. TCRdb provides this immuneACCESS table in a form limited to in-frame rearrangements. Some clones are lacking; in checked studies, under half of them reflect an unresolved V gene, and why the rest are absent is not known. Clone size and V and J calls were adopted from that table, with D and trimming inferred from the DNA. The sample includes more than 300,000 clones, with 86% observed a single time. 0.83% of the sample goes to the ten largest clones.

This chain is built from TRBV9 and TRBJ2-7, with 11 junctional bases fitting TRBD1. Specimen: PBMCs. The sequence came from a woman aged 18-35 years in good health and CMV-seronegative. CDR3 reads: CASSVDRTGGINEQYF. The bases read TGTGCCAGCAGCGTAGATCGGACAGGGGGCATAAACGAGCAGTACTTC.